These 2 T cell receptor beta chains share one sample of origin, sequenced in a study of blood T cell repertoires in COVID-19. Measured with immunoSEQ multiplex PCR; TCRdb has only the in-frame clones, and not every one. The data contain under 130,000 clones, more than 70% of them seen just once; the ten biggest clones take up approximately 17%. Specimen: peripheral blood. Receptors originate from a woman of 80 years or more in a cohort sampled during active COVID-19.

This clone has more than one count but fewer than ten. The chain couples TRBV20-1 to TRBJ2-7; D gene uncertain. In germline, CDR1 is DFQATT, CDR2 SNEGSKA (reference sequence). V was pared by 6 bases and J by 3 bases, with 9 bases between. The CDR3 consists of 11 residues. The CDR3 reads CSAERLYEQYF. The CDR3 coding sequence is TGCAGTGCAGAGCGCCTCTACGAGCAGTACTTC.

V is TRBV4-1 and J is TRBJ1-6; the D gene is possibly TRBD1 (6 bases). The CDR3 is 18 residues long. Germline V CDR1 and CDR2: MGHRA, YSYEKL. V lost 3 bases and J lost 7, with 22 bases in between. The CDR3 nucleotides are TGCGCCAGCAGCCAGGGAACCCTGGGACCGAGGGGGAATTCACCCCTCCACTTT. Translating gives CASSQGTLGPRGNSPLHF.